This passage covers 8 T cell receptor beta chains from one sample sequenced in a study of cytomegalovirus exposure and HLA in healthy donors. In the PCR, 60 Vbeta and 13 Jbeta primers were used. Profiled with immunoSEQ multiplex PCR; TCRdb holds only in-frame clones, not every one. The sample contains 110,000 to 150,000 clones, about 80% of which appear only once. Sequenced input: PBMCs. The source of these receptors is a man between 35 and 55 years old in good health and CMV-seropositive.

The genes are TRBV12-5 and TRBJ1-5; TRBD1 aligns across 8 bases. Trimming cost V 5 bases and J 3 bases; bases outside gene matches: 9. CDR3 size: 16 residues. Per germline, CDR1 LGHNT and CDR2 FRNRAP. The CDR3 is CASGVYGQGANQPQHF. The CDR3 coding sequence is TGTGCTAGTGGTGTTTACGGGCAGGGGGCCAATCAGCCCCAGCATTTT.

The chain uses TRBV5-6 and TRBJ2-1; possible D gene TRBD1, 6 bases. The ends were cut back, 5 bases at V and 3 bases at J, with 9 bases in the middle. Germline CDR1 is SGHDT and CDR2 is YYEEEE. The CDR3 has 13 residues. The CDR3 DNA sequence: TGTGCCAGCAGTCAGGACAGCTACAATGAGCAGTTCTTC. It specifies CASSQDSYNEQFF.

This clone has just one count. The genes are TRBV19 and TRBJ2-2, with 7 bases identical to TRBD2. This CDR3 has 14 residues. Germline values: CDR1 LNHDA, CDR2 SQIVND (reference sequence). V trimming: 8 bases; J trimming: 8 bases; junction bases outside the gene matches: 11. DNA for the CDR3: TGTGCCAGTTGGACTAGTGGGGGGGTGGGGGAGCTGTTTTTT. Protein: CASWTSGGVGELFF. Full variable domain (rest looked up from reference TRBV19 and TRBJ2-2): DGGITQSPKYLFRKEGQNVTLSCEQNLNHDAMYWYRQDPGQGLRLIYYSQIVNDFQKGDIAEGYSVSREKKESFPLTVTSAQKNPTAFYLCASWTSGGVGELFFGEGSRLTVL.

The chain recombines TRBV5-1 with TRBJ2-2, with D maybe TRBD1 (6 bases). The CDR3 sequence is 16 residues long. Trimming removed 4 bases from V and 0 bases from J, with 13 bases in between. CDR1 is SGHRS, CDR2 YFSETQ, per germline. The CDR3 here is CASSVGQFANTGELFF. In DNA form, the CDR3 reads TGCGCCAGCAGCGTTGGACAGTTCGCGAACACCGGGGAGCTGTTTTTT.

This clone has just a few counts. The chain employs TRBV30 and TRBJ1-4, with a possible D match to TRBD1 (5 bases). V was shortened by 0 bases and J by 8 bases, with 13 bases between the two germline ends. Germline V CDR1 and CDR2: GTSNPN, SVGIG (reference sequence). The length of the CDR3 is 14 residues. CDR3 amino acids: CAWSVSGFEEKLFF. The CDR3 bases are TGTGCCTGGAGTGTATCAGGGTTCGAGGAAAAACTGTTTTTT.

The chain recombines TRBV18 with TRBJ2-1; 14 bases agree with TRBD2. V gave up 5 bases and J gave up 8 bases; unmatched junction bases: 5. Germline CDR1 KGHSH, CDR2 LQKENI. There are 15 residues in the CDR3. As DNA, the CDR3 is TGTGCCAGCTCAGAGGGACTAGCGGGAGAAGATGAGCAGTTCTTC. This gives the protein CASSEGLAGEDEQFF.

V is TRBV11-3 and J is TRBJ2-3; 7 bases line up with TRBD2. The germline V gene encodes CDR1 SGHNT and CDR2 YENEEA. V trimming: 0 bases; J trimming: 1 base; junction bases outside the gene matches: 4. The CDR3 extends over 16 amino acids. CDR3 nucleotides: TGTGCCAGCAGCTTAGATCAAACTAGCGGCACAGATACGCAGTATTTT. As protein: CASSLDQTSGTDTQYF.

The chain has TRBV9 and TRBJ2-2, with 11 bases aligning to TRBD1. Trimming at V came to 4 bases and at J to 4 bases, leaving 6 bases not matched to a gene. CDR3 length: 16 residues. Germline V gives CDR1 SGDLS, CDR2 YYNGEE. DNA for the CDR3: TGTGCCAGCAGCCCCCGGACAGGGGGCACCACCGGGGAGCTGTTTTTT. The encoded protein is CASSPRTGGTTGELFF.